This is a list of T cell receptor beta chains from one sample in a study of blood T cell repertoires in COVID-19. Profiling relied on immunoSEQ multiplex PCR, and the TCRdb table lists in-frame clones only, not all of them. The table has about 300,000 clones, 86% seen once. The specimen was peripheral blood. Source of these receptors: a woman in her forties or fifties with acute or convalescent COVID-19. CDR3s include the opening cysteine and the closing phenylalanine or tryptophan. A D gene is named only where the DNA matches it firmly. The size field is filled for only some rows; it gives once, few, many or a size class.

size: .; D: TRBD1; J: TRBJ1-2; V: TRBV28; CDR3: CASSRTGPVFNYGYTF; DNA: TGTGCCAGCAGTCGGACAGGGCCCGTCTTTAACTATGGCTACACCTTC
size: .; D: TRBD1; J: TRBJ1-2; V: TRBV10-3; CDR3: CAIGRDRSNYGYTF; DNA: TGTGCCATCGGCAGGGACAGGTCTAACTATGGCTACACCTTC
size: .; D: TRBD2; J: TRBJ2-7; V: TRBV6-4; CDR3: CASSPAGGTLYEQYF; DNA: TGTGCCAGCAGCCCGGCGGGAGGAACCCTCTACGAGCAGTACTTC
size: .; D: TRBD2; J: TRBJ2-7; V: TRBV4-1; CDR3: CASSLAWTSGTTSIYEQYF; DNA: TGCGCCAGCAGCCTAGCATGGACTAGCGGGACCACCTCCATCTACGAGCAGTACTTC
size: .; D: TRBD2; J: TRBJ2-2; V: TRBV11-3; CDR3: CASSFALAGAGELFF; DNA: TGTGCCAGCAGCTTCGCGCTAGCGGGAGCCGGGGAGCTGTTTTTT
size: .; D: .; J: TRBJ1-1; V: TRBV11-2; CDR3: CASSSPDSLMNTEAFF; DNA: TGTGCCAGCAGCTCACCCGACAGCCTAATGAACACTGAAGCTTTCTTT
size: .; D: TRBD2; J: TRBJ2-2; V: TRBV11-2; CDR3: CASSLSPPGSSGRTGELFF; DNA: TGTGCCAGCAGCTTATCCCCCCCGGGGAGTAGCGGGCGGACCGGGGAGCTGTTTTTT
size: .; D: TRBD2; J: TRBJ2-3; V: TRBV18; CDR3: CASSPPPAGGSTDTQYF; DNA: TGTGCCAGCTCACCACCTCCAGCGGGAGGTAGCACAGATACGCAGTATTTT
size: .; D: .; J: TRBJ2-5; V: TRBV5-1; CDR3: CASSETRSGGETQYF; DNA: TGCGCCAGCAGCGAGACAAGGAGCGGTGGAGAGACCCAGTACTTC
size: .; D: TRBD2; J: TRBJ2-3; V: TRBV28; CDR3: CASSLSASGSVDTQYF; DNA: TGTGCCAGCAGTTTATCGGCTAGCGGGAGTGTGGATACGCAGTATTTT
size: .; D: .; J: TRBJ1-1; V: TRBV28; CDR3: CASSLISWEGNTEAFF; DNA: TGTGCCAGCAGTTTAATTTCATGGGAGGGAAACACTGAAGCTTTCTTT
size: .; D: .; J: TRBJ1-1; V: TRBV5-1; CDR3: CASSTISSYTIATEAFF; DNA: TGCGCCAGCAGCACAATTAGCTCGTACACAATTGCCACTGAAGCTTTCTTT
size: .; D: .; J: TRBJ1-2; V: TRBV16; CDR3: CASRTEGIHNYGYTF; DNA: TGTGCCAGCCGGACTGAGGGTATACACAACTATGGCTACACCTTC
size: .; D: .; J: TRBJ1-2; V: TRBV28; CDR3: CASSLVSPHDSVRSGIYGYTF; DNA: TGTGCCAGCAGTTTGGTGTCCCCTCATGACAGCGTTCGAAGCGGGATCTATGGCTACACCTTC
size: .; D: TRBD2; J: TRBJ2-3; V: TRBV19; CDR3: CASSTSGVIHTDTQYF; DNA: TGTGCCAGTAGTACGAGCGGGGTTATACACACAGATACGCAGTATTTT
size: .; D: TRBD1; J: TRBJ1-1; V: TRBV5-4; CDR3: CASSLSAGQNEAFF; DNA: TGTGCCAGCAGCTTGTCGGCGGGACAGAATGAAGCTTTCTTT
size: .; D: .; J: TRBJ2-3; V: TRBV9; CDR3: CASSVGHQSTDTQYF; DNA: TGTGCCAGCAGCGTAGGGCACCAAAGCACAGATACGCAGTATTTT
size: .; D: .; J: TRBJ1-2; V: TRBV19; CDR3: CASSISQTGRSNYGYTF; DNA: TGTGCCAGTAGTATTAGTCAAACAGGGCGTTCTAACTATGGCTACACCTTC
size: .; D: .; J: TRBJ1-1; V: TRBV7-8; CDR3: CASSIRTGLSEAFF; DNA: TGTGCCAGCAGCATCAGGACGGGACTATCTGAAGCTTTCTTT
size: .; D: .; J: TRBJ2-7; V: TRBV3-1/TRBV3-2; CDR3: CASSQERTDTTYEQYF; DNA: TGTGCCAGCAGCCAAGAAAGAACGGATACTACCTACGAGCAGTACTTC
size: few; D: .; J: TRBJ2-2; V: TRBV5-4; CDR3: CASSLRGSGGELFF; DNA: TGTGCCAGCAGCCTACGGGGTTCTGGCGGGGAGCTGTTTTTT
size: few; D: TRBD1; J: TRBJ2-5; V: TRBV9; CDR3: CASSVGQGALEETQYF; DNA: TGTGCCAGCAGCGTGGGACAGGGGGCTTTGGAAGAGACCCAGTACTTC